This TCR beta chain was sequenced during a study of blood T cells in healthy people across ages. A word on this clonotype: At one end, the junction sequence differs from germline, possibly due to a read error.

A J-beta primer mix and a sample-barcoded 5' primer were used in a second PCR of about 7 to 12 cycles. TCRdb fed the 5' RACE reads into MiXCR, producing one record per CDR3 protein. Among some 1.4 million distinct CDR3 sequences listed, about 40% were seen once. The CDR3 runs 15 residues. Germline V gene sequence: CDR1 LGHNA, CDR2 YNFKEQ. The source of this sequence is a woman aged 18 to 35 in good health. What was sequenced was blood. The gene calls are TRBV4-2 and TRBJ2-3; D is tentatively TRBD1 or TRBD2 (5 bases each). The CDR3: CAGSQVSGTTDTQYF. CDR3 in DNA: TGTGCCGGCAGCCAAGTCTCCGGGACCACAGATACGCAGTATTTT.